This entry concerns a single TCR beta chain. Its cognate antigen has yet to be identified. No base qualities exist here, and no much larger clone lies one base off it. Collaborating institutions collected whole blood in K2EDTA tubes following their own protocols. For TCRbeta analysis, collaborators shipped samples in one of three forms: frozen whole blood, isolated PBMCs, or DNA extracted from either of those sample types. The record originates from a study of blood T cell repertoires in COVID-19 (TCRdb year 2020). Concerning the study at large: Collaborator samples came from the United States, Italy and Spain and covered acute and convalescent phases of COVID-19. Subjects who had been exposed to COVID-19, were actively infected with it, or had recovered from it provided the deeply sampled blood TCRbeta repertoires that made up the dataset. Where available, HLA class I and class II types were obtained from metadata supplied by the sample provider rather than from assay-based typing. The repertoires were made available in a free public database intended to serve as a resource for research on the immune response to SARS-CoV-2. The sample metadata nearly always contained a de-identified subject ID, COVID-19 status, age in years and sex. The prospective study material was composed of cDNA or gDNA derived from T cells, B-cell-depleted T cells, or PBMCs. Samples came from the ongoing ImmuneRACE study (first 160 participants) plus 1,254 subjects from 6 global collaborators. General conclusions and limits of the study: Clinical and demographic metadata were provided uncurated, with the amount varying by source and participant.

From its cysteine to its phenylalanine, the CDR3 spans 17 amino acids. Only the CDR3 DNA is retained, 51 bases long and in frame from the first base. The germline V gene gives CDR1 as MDHEN and CDR2 as SYDVKM. After removal of 1 base from V and 7 bases from J, the junction retains 12 bases not matched to a gene. TCRbeta CDR3 regions were amplified from genomic DNA using the immunoSEQ Assay, a bias-controlled multiplex PCR. The published analysis was carried out like this. Within the assay, amplification of reference gene primers was used to estimate how many nucleated cells each sample contained. To quantify the absolute abundance of each unique TCRbeta CDR3 rearrangement, sequence reads were collapsed and filtered. For each sample, productive Simpson clonality was calculated as the square root of Simpson's diversity index across productive rearrangements. The table was pulled from immuneACCESS by TCRdb, which kept in-frame rearrangements only. Such tables lose some clones; where checked, under half of the loss comes from unresolved V genes, and the rest has no known cause. D and trimming were read from the DNA, whereas the V and J calls and clone size are those reported in that table. This sample is represented by around 130,000 clones; over 80% of them were singletons. The ten most abundant clones make up over 9.5% of the sample.

The receptor's source is a man aged 60 to 69 with active or convalescent COVID-19. The chain couples TRBV28 to TRBJ1-5, with 8 bases matching TRBD1. Sequencing was performed on peripheral blood. Here is the DNA: TGTGCCAGCAGTTTATATGGGTACAGGGGGAAGGAGCAGCCCCAGCATTTT. This sequence encodes CASSLYGYRGKEQPQHF.